These 26 T cell receptor beta chains came from one sample sequenced in a study of blood T cell repertoires in COVID-19. Generated by immunoSEQ multiplex PCR, the TCRdb table keeps only in-frame clones and is missing some. The sample records around 200,000 clones, 70% to 85% being singletons. What was sequenced was peripheral blood. These TCRs come from a woman between 50 and 59 years old with acute or convalescent COVID-19.

The chain couples TRBV4-1 to TRBJ1-2; D possibly corresponds to TRBD1 (6 bases). CDR1 MGHRA and CDR2 YSYEKL come from the germline V gene. The CDR3 has 16 residues. Trimming took 0 bases from V and 0 from J, leaving 11 bases between them. Here the CDR3 DNA reads TGCGCCAGCAGCCAAGAGGGGACATCAGCTAACTATGGCTACACCTTC. Amino acid sequence: CASSQEGTSANYGYTF.

The V and J genes are TRBV6-2 or TRBV6-3 and TRBJ1-2; D not certain. The CDR3 extends over 10 amino acids. V dropped 4 bases and J dropped 8 bases, with 5 bases sitting between them. The germline gives CDR1 MNHEY, CDR2 SVGEGT. The CDR3 sequence is CASSSRGYTF. The DNA of the CDR3 is TGTGCCAGCAGTTCGCGAGGCTACACCTTC.

Worth noting for this clone: Other DNA sequences of this sample code for an identical CDR3. This sequence joins TRBV7-2 and TRBJ2-5, with TRBD2 matching 7 bases. The ends lost 5 bases at V and 0 bases at J; junction bases unmatched: 6. CDR3 length: 15 amino acids. Germline CDR1 SGHTA, CDR2 FQGNSA. CDR3 region: CASSPGGENQETQYF. Written as DNA, the CDR3 is TGTGCCAGCAGCCCGGGAGGAGAGAACCAAGAGACCCAGTACTTC.

V gene TRBV6-5 combines with J gene TRBJ1-2, with D maybe TRBD1 (5 bases). The CDR3 loop spans 15 amino acids. V lost 8 bases and J 7 bases, leaving 23 bases between the germline ends. Looked up from germline, CDR1 is MNHEY and CDR2 is SVGAGI. The CDR3 reads CASPQDRWKRAGYTF. Here the CDR3 DNA reads TGTGCCAGCCCACAGGATCGCTGGAAGCGGGCTGGCTACACCTTC.

The V and J genes are TRBV2 and TRBJ1-5; the match to TRBD1 covers 7 bases. This CDR3 is 14 amino acids long. With V trimmed by 6 bases and J by 4 bases, 6 bases remained unmatched. Germline V gene data show CDR1 as SNHLY and CDR2 as FYNNEI. The CDR3 region is CASRRQGGNQPQHF. The CDR3 bases are TGTGCCAGCAGGAGACAGGGCGGGAATCAGCCCCAGCATTTT.

The chain is built from TRBV30 and TRBJ1-2, with a weak D call TRBD1 (5 bases). V shed 5 bases and J shed 2 bases, with 12 bases lying between them. The CDR3 spans 13 residues. Per the germline V gene, CDR1 is GTSNPN and CDR2 is SVGIG (reference sequence). For the CDR3, the DNA is TGTGCCTGGTCGGACAAGCCAAACTATGGCTACACCTTC. It translates to CAWSDKPNYGYTF.

This chain joins TRBV6-5 and TRBJ1-1; D is undetermined. The ends were cut back, 4 bases at V and 0 bases at J, with 12 bases in the middle. CDR1 is MNHEY and CDR2 is SVGAGI in the germline V gene. The CDR3 runs to 15 residues. CDR3 sequence: CASSSIYFVNTEAFF. Written as DNA, the CDR3 is TGTGCCAGCAGTTCTATTTACTTTGTGAACACTGAAGCTTTCTTT.

The V call is TRBV11-2, the J call TRBJ2-1, with 8 bases identical to TRBD2. The J segment lost 4 bases and the V segment lost 5 bases, leaving 10 bases of the junction unmatched. The CDR3 runs to 16 residues. Germline-derived CDR1 and CDR2 are SGHAT and FQNNGV. For the CDR3, the DNA is TGTGCCAGCAGCCCCCCCCGGGCTAGCGGGTACAATGAGCAGTTCTTC. The encoded protein is CASSPPRASGYNEQFF.

This clone was picked up many times. Other DNA sequences of this sample code for an identical CDR3. The V and J genes are TRBV19 and TRBJ1-2; D gene unclear. This CDR3 comprises 13 residues. The germline V gene encodes CDR1 LNHDA and CDR2 SQIVND (reference sequence). V gave up 6 bases and J gave up 2 bases, with 10 bases separating them. For the CDR3, the DNA is TGTGCCAGTAGAAGGGAGGTAAACTATGGCTACACCTTC. Its translation is CASRREVNYGYTF.

The J gene is TRBJ1-2, the V gene TRBV6-1; D ambiguous. Trimming left V 3 bases short and J 4 bases short, with 15 bases between. CDR3 length equals 15 residues. Per germline, CDR1 MNHNS and CDR2 SASEGT. CDR3 coding DNA: TGTGCCAGCAGTGATCCCCTGACTCGGGGCTATGGCTACACCTTC. This codes for CASSDPLTRGYGYTF.

Comment on this clone: The junction shows a germline mismatch at one end, possibly a read error. This sequence joins TRBV7-7 and TRBJ2-1; the D gene is possibly TRBD2 (7 bases). Germline CDR1 reads SSHAT; CDR2 reads FNYEAQ (reference sequence). This CDR3 spans 14 amino acids. The CDR3 here is CASSLGGGNNEQFF. CDR3 in DNA: TGTGCTAGCAGCTTAGGGGGAGGGAACAATGAGCAGTTCTTC.

This clone was detected a few times. The chain uses TRBV29-1 and TRBJ2-2, with TRBD1 matching 7 bases. The CDR3 spans 15 residues. Germline-derived CDR1 and CDR2 are SQVTM and ANQGSEA. V shed 0 bases and J 4 bases; nucleotides not matched to a gene: 5. The CDR3 sequence: CSVEEAAGGTGELFF. The CDR3 nucleotides read TGCAGCGTTGAAGAGGCGGCAGGGGGCACCGGGGAGCTGTTTTTT.

The V gene is TRBV4-2, the J gene TRBJ1-1; 8 positions agree with TRBD1. The CDR3 has 17 amino acids. Unmatched junction bases numbered 8, after V lost 1 base and J lost 1 base. Germline V gives CDR1 LGHNA, CDR2 YNFKEQ. In nucleotides, the CDR3 is TGTGCCAGCAGCCAAGCTCGCGGAGGACAGGGGAACACTGAAGCTTTCTTT. Translation gives CASSQARGGQGNTEAFF.

This clone was counted only a few times. The chain has TRBV7-9 and TRBJ2-2; D is unclear. Germline lookup yields CDR1 SEHNR and CDR2 FQNEAQ (reference sequence). This CDR3 contains 15 residues. Trimming took off 2 bases at V and 6 bases at J, with 13 bases between the two ends. CDR3 residues: CASSLPPFSSGELFF. Written as DNA, the CDR3 is TGTGCCAGCAGCTTACCCCCTTTTTCTTCCGGGGAGCTGTTTTTT. Filled out from reference TRBV7-9 and TRBJ2-2, the complete variable domain reads DTGVSQNPRHKITKRGQNVTFRCDPISEHNRLYWYRQTLGQGPEFLTYFQNEAQLEKSRLLSDRFSAERPKGSFSTLEIQRTEQGDSAMYLCASSLPPFSSGELFFGEGSRLTVL.

The CDR3 region has the DNA TGTGCCAGCAGTATCCAGGAAAACACCATATATTTT. Translated, it gives CASSIQENTIYF. V usage is TRBV6-2 or TRBV6-3 and J usage is TRBJ1-3; D uncertain. Germline V CDR1 and CDR2: MNHEY, SVGEGT. This CDR3 is built from 12 residues. The ends were cut back, 5 bases at V and 6 bases at J, with 8 bases in the middle.

This clone has just one count. The V call is TRBV6-4, the J call TRBJ1-3; 7 bases are a match to TRBD1. Germline V gene sequence: CDR1 MRHNA, CDR2 SNTAGT. V was pared by 6 bases and J by 0 bases, with 20 bases of the junction left unmatched. The CDR3 totals 20 residues. The CDR3 sequence is CASSDPDRRRAHYSGNTIYF. The CDR3 bases are TGTGCCAGCAGCGACCCGGACAGGAGGAGAGCACATTACTCTGGAAACACCATATATTTT.

The rearrangement links TRBV28 to TRBJ1-6; D is ambiguous. The CDR3 length is 13 residues. V shed 5 bases and J shed 7 bases, with 9 bases lying between them. Germline CDR1 and CDR2: MDHEN and SYDVKM. The CDR3 loop reads CASSRVSNSPLHF. The CDR3 region has the DNA TGTGCCAGCAGTCGGGTTTCGAATTCACCCCTCCACTTT.

This clone was found a few times. The genes are TRBV6-5 and TRBJ2-2, with TRBD1 matching 7 bases. This CDR3 spans 14 amino acids. Germline V gene sequence: CDR1 MNHEY, CDR2 SVGAGI. V trimming: 5 bases; J trimming: 3 bases; junction bases outside the gene matches: 3. CDR3 loop: CASSLQGYTGELFF. The DNA of the CDR3 is TGTGCCAGCAGTCTACAGGGGTACACCGGGGAGCTGTTTTTT.

The V call is TRBV28, the J call TRBJ1-1; D may be TRBD1 (5 bases). Germline V gives CDR1 MDHEN, CDR2 SYDVKM. Deletions cut 4 bases from V and 0 bases from J, with 9 bases between. This CDR3 region has 14 residues. The CDR3 region has the DNA TGTGCCAGCAGTTCGACAGAGTTGAACACTGAAGCTTTCTTT. This sequence encodes CASSSTELNTEAFF.

This clone appeared once. The sample holds other DNA sequences that translate to the same CDR3. The rearrangement joins TRBV6-5 to TRBJ1-4; perhaps TRBD1 as D (5 bases). Looked up from germline, CDR1 is MNHEY and CDR2 is SVGAGI. Trimming removed 2 bases from V and 7 bases from J, with 11 bases in between. This CDR3 spans 14 amino acids. The chain's CDR3 is CASSYGRRGEKLFF. DNA of the CDR3: TGTGCCAGCAGTTACGGCAGGAGGGGTGAAAAACTGTTTTTT.

The chain carries TRBV19 and TRBJ1-1; the D gene is possibly TRBD1 (5 bases). CDR1 and CDR2 from the germline V gene are LNHDA and SQIVND (reference sequence). The CDR3 runs to 14 residues. V was cut by 5 bases and J by 1 base, with 11 bases left in between. The CDR3 spells CASSSGTRNTEAFF. The CDR3, as DNA: TGTGCCAGTAGTTCAGGGACTAGGAACACTGAAGCTTTCTTT.

This chain joins TRBV19 and TRBJ1-4; 9 nucleotides agree with TRBD1. The trim removed 8 bases at V and 11 bases at J, leaving 9 bases unmatched. The length of the CDR3 is 13 residues. CDR1 and CDR2 (germline): LNHDA, SQIVND (reference sequence). The CDR3 sequence is CASSGTGTPKLFF. The DNA of the CDR3 is TGTGCCAGTTCCGGGACAGGGACTCCCAAACTGTTTTTT.

The chain employs TRBV2 and TRBJ1-5; 8 nucleotides agree with TRBD1. Germline lookup yields CDR1 SNHLY and CDR2 FYNNEI. The J segment lost 9 bases and the V segment lost 8 bases, leaving 9 bases of the junction unmatched. The CDR3 loop spans 13 amino acids. CDR3 sequence reads: CASRQDGQGPQHF. The CDR3 coding sequence is TGTGCCAGCCGGCAAGATGGACAGGGGCCCCAGCATTTT.

The gene calls are TRBV10-2 and TRBJ1-4; 9 bases line up with TRBD1. The CDR3 loop spans 16 amino acids. With 5 bases clipped from V and 0 bases from J, the junction kept 4 bases outside the gene matches. Germline V gives CDR1 WSHSY, CDR2 SAAADI. CDR3 DNA sequence: TGCGCCAGCAGTATGGGACAGGGAGCAACTAATGAAAAACTGTTTTTT. Encoded protein: CASSMGQGATNEKLFF.

This rearrangement joins TRBV19 to TRBJ2-7; perhaps TRBD1 as D (5 bases). The ends were cut back, 3 bases at V and 1 base at J, with 10 bases in the middle. The length of the CDR3 is 14 residues. Germline loops: CDR1 LNHDA, CDR2 SQIVND (reference sequence). The CDR3 region is CASSIYSGSYEQYF. DNA of the CDR3: TGTGCCAGTAGTATCTATTCAGGGTCCTACGAGCAGTACTTC.

The genes are TRBV2 and TRBJ2-2, with 8 bases fitting TRBD2. Germline CDR1 and CDR2: SNHLY and FYNNEI. The CDR3 totals 14 residues. Losses at the gene ends were 9 bases for V and 6 bases for J; bases not matched to a gene: 9. CDR3: CASSGAEQSGELFF. The CDR3 DNA reads TGTGCCAGTAGCGGGGCAGAACAGTCCGGGGAGCTGTTTTTT. The variable domain in full, completed from reference TRBV2 and TRBJ2-2, reads EPEVTQTPSHQVTQMGQEVILRCVPISNHLYFYWYRQILGQKVEFLVSFYNNEISEKSEIFDDQFSVERPDGSNFTLKIRSTKLEDSAMYFCASSGAEQSGELFFGEGSRLTVL.